Below, 3 T cell receptor beta chains from the same sample are listed, as sequenced in a study of blood T cell repertoires in COVID-19. Profiled with immunoSEQ multiplex PCR; TCRdb holds only in-frame clones, not every one. This table holds about 160,000 clones, approximately 92% found once. Sequenced sample: peripheral blood. The receptors were gathered from a woman in her forties or fifties with acute or convalescent COVID-19.

The rearrangement links TRBV19 to TRBJ2-1; 8 nucleotides align to TRBD2. CDR1 and CDR2 (germline): LNHDA, SQIVND (reference sequence). V shed 2 bases and J 6 bases; nucleotides not matched to a gene: 6. The CDR3 sequence is 15 residues long. The CDR3 is CASSIKTSALNEQFF. The CDR3 nucleotides are TGTGCCAGTAGTATAAAGACTAGCGCCCTCAATGAGCAGTTCTTC.

This chain joins TRBV6-6 and TRBJ1-2; D is perhaps TRBD1 (6 bases). Germline values: CDR1 MNHNY, CDR2 SVGAGI (reference sequence). Trimming left V 0 bases short and J 6 bases short, with 11 bases between. This CDR3 has 14 residues. CDR3 DNA: TGTGCCAGCAGTTACTCGCCAGGGGTCGATGGCTACACCTTC. It translates to CASSYSPGVDGYTF.

DNA for the CDR3: TGTGCCTGGAGTGTACCGGGAGGGGATAATTCACCCCTCCACTTT. Translated: CAWSVPGGDNSPLHF. The gene calls are TRBV30 and TRBJ1-6; D perhaps matches TRBD1 (5 bases). The CDR3 has 15 residues. The germline V gene has CDR1 GTSNPN and CDR2 SVGIG (reference sequence). With 0 bases removed from V and 5 bases from J, the gap between germline ends came to 11 bases.